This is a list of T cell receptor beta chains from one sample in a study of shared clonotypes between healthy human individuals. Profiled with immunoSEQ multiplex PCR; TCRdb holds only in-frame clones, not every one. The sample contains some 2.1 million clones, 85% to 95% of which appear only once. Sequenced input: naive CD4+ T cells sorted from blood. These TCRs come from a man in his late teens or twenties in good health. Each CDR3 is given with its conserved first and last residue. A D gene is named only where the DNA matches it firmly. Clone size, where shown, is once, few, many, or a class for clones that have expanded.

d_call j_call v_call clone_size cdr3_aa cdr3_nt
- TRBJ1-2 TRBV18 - CASSPPERGGGYTF TGTGCCAGCTCACCTCCGGAAAGGGGAGGTGGCTACACCTTC
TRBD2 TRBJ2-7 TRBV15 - CATSRDLAGEYEQYF TGTGCCACCAGCAGAGATCTAGCGGGAGAATACGAGCAGTACTTC
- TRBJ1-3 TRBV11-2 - CASSLGLKGSDTIYF TGTGCCAGCAGCTTAGGACTCAAGGGGTCAGACACCATATATTTT
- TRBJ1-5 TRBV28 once CASSPQVNSNQPQHF TGTGCCAGCAGTCCCCAGGTAAATAGCAATCAGCCCCAGCATTTT
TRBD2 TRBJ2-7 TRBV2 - CATGLGTYEQYF TGTGCCACTGGACTAGGTACCTACGAGCAGTACTTC
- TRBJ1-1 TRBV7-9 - CASSKGRDTEAFF TGTGCCAGCAGCAAGGGGAGGGACACTGAAGCTTTCTTT
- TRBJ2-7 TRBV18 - CASSPDGEQYF TGTGCCAGCTCACCCGATGGCGAGCAGTACTTC
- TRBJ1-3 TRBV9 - CASSVIGVGNTIYF TGTGCCAGCAGCGTAATAGGGGTCGGAAACACCATATATTTT
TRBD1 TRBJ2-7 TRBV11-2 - CASSLGRDRASYEQYF TGTGCCAGCAGCTTAGGTCGGGACAGGGCCTCCTACGAGCAGTACTTC
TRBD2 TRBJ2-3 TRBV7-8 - CASSSRGGVTDTQYF TGTGCCAGCAGCTCCCGGGGGGGAGTCACAGATACGCAGTATTTT
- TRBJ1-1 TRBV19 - CASRWGGETEAFF TGTGCCAGTAGATGGGGCGGAGAGACTGAAGCTTTCTTT
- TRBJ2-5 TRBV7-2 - CASSLGTLRGETQYF TGTGCCAGCAGCTTAGGGACCTTAAGGGGGGAGACCCAGTACTTC
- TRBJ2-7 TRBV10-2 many CASREVGSYEQYF TGCGCCAGCAGGGAAGTGGGGTCCTACGAGCAGTACTTC
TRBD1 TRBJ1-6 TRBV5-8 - CASSSSPGQGYSPLHF TGTGCCAGCAGTTCATCTCCGGGACAGGGATATTCACCCCTCCACTTT
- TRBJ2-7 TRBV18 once CASSPRDTYEQYF TGTGCCAGCTCACCACGGGACACCTACGAGCAGTACTTC
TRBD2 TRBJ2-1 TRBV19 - CASSAPSGAGETYNEQFF TGTGCCAGTAGTGCCCCCAGCGGAGCGGGGGAGACCTACAATGAGCAGTTCTTC
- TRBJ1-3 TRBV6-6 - CASSYDPVRNTIYF TGTGCCAGCAGTTACGATCCGGTCCGAAACACCATATATTTT
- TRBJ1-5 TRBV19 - CASSIRVGQPQHF TGTGCCAGTAGTATCAGGGTAGGTCAGCCCCAGCATTTT
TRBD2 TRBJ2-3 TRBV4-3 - CASSQDTRGSATSTDTQYF TGCGCCAGCAGCCAAGATACTCGCGGGAGCGCAACTAGCACAGATACGCAGTATTTT
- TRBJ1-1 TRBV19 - CASSLEAGTNTEAFF TGTGCCAGTAGTCTCGAGGCAGGGACGAACACTGAAGCTTTCTTT
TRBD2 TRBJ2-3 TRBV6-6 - CASSDPSGRGTDTQYF TGTGCCAGCAGCGACCCAAGCGGGAGGGGCACAGATACGCAGTATTTT
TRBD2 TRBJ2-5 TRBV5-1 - CASSWNSLAGGPQETQYF TGCGCCAGCAGCTGGAATTCCCTAGCGGGGGGGCCTCAAGAGACCCAGTACTTC
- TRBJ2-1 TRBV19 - CASSPVGSYNEQFF TGTGCCAGTAGTCCCGTGGGGTCCTACAATGAGCAGTTCTTC
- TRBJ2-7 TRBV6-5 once CATGPPFRSYEQYF TGTGCCACCGGTCCACCCTTTCGCTCCTACGAGCAGTACTTC
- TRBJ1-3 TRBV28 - CASSLKESGNTIYF TGTGCCAGCAGTCTTAAGGAGTCTGGAAACACCATATATTTT
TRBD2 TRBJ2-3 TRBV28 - CTTFRGGQGDTQYF TGTACCACCTTTCGGGGGGGCCAAGGAGATACGCAGTATTTT
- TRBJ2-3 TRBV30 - CAWSEGDTQYF TGTGCCTGGAGTGAGGGGGATACGCAGTATTTT
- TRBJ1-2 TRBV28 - CASSLGGYGYTF TGTGCCAGCAGTTTAGGGGGGTACGGCTACACCTTC
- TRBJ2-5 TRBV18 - CASSLSGTLARSQETQYF TGTGCCAGCTCACTTTCCGGGACCCTAGCTAGGTCCCAAGAGACCCAGTACTTC
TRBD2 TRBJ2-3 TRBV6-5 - CASSYSLAGGTDTQYF TGTGCCAGCAGTTACTCACTAGCGGGAGGCACAGATACGCAGTATTTT
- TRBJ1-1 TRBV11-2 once CASSLTQTTEAFF TGTGCCAGCAGCTTAACCCAAACAACTGAAGCTTTCTTT
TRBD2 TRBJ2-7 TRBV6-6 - CASSRLAGAYEQYF TGTGCCAGCAGCCGACTAGCGGGGGCCTACGAGCAGTACTTC
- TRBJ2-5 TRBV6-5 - CASSSVSRAQETQYF TGTGCCAGCAGTTCCGTAAGCAGAGCCCAAGAGACCCAGTACTTC
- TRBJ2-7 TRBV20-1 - CSASRDYEQYF TGCAGTGCTAGCAGGGATTACGAGCAGTACTTC
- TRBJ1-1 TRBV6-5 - CASSLFAVGGITEAFF TGTGCCAGCAGTTTATTTGCGGTAGGGGGAATCACTGAAGCTTTCTTT
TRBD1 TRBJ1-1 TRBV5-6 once CASSLGQGTNTEAFF TGTGCCAGCAGCCTGGGACAGGGGACTAACACTGAAGCTTTCTTT